This TCR beta chain was sequenced in a study of cytomegalovirus exposure and HLA in healthy donors. Per germline, CDR1 SGHAT and CDR2 FQNNGV. The CDR3 extends over 12 amino acids. Trimming took off 0 bases at V and 7 bases at J, with 7 bases between the two ends. Notes on this clone: Its antigen remains unknown.

PCR involved 60 Vbeta and 13 Jbeta primers. The repertoire was sequenced with immunoSEQ multiplex PCR; TCRdb's copy has only in-frame clones and lacks some. This sample carries over 200,000 clones, about 75% of them seen once, and the ten largest clones take around 1.9%. Overall study results and limits: According to a later analysis, donors in an Asian-associated ancestry cluster reportedly had fewer N-insertions than the roughly 720-donor mean. Cytomegalovirus-associated status was assigned to 150 or so TCR beta chains. Sequencing probably produced one cluster of sequence variants that were highly shared. Another analysis was done later, and it associated roughly 15,000 TCR beta sequences with HLA alleles at 0.05 false discovery rate.

The chain links TRBV11-2 to TRBJ2-7, with TRBD2 as a possible D gene (5 bases). This receptor was identified in a male donor in good health and CMV-seronegative. Sequencing used PBMCs. The CDR3 nucleotides read TGTGCCAGCAGCTTAGATTCGGGGGAGCAGTACTTC. Translating gives CASSLDSGEQYF.